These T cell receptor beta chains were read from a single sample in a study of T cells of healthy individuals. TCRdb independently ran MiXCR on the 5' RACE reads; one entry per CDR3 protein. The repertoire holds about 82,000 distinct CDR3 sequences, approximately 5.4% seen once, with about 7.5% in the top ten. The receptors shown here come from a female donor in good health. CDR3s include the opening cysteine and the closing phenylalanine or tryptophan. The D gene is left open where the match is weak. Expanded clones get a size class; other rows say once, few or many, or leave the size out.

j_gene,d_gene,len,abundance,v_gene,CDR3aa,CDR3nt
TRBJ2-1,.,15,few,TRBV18,CASSPRQGWWLEQFF,TGTGCCAGCTCACCACGGCAGGGTTGGTGGCTTGAGCAGTTCTTC
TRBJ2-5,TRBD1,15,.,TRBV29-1,CSVEGTGGRGETQYF,TGCAGCGTTGAGGGGACAGGGGGAAGGGGAGAGACCCAGTACTTC
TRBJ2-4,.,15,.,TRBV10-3,CAISEGGTAKNIQYF,TGTGCCATCAGTGAGGGGGGGACGGCCAAAAACATTCAGTACTTC
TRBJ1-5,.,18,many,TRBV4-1,CASSQDAPGVGSNQPQHF,TGCGCCAGCAGCCAAGATGCCCCAGGGGTGGGGTCCAATCAGCCCCAGCATTTT
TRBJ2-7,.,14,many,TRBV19,CASSIGRSSYEQYF,TGTGCCAGTAGTATTGGTCGTAGCTCCTACGAGCAGTACTTC
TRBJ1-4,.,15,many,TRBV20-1,CSAGPGGTANEKLFF,TGCAGTGCTGGACCCGGGGGGACGGCTAATGAAAAACTGTTTTTT
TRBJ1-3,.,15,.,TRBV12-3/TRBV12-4,CASSSQGGTGNTIYF,TGTGCCAGCAGTTCACAGGGAGGGACTGGAAACACCATATATTTT
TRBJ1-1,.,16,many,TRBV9,CASSKGPVIMNTEAFF,TGTGCCAGCAGCAAAGGGCCGGTGATAATGAACACTGAAGCTTTCTTT
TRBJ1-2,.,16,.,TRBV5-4,CASSFPGATVNYGYTF,TGTGCCAGCAGCTTTCCGGGGGCGACAGTTAACTATGGCTACACCTTC
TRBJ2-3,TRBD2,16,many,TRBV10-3,CATAPGGAKGTDTQYF,TGTGCCACCGCGCCCGGGGGGGCTAAGGGCACAGATACGCAGTATTTT
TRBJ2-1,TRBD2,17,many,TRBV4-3,CASSQGLLAGVENEQFF,TGCGCCAGCAGCCAAGGGCTTCTAGCGGGAGTGGAGAATGAGCAGTTCTTC
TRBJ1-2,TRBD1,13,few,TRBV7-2,CASSRTGGLGYTF,TGTGCCAGCAGTCGGACAGGGGGCCTTGGCTACACCTTC
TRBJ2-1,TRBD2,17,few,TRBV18,CASSTPASGRSYNEQFF,TGTGCCAGCTCCACACCAGCTAGCGGGAGATCCTACAATGAGCAGTTCTTC
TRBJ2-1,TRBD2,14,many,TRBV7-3,CASSSSGRGDEQFF,TGTGCCAGCAGCTCTAGCGGGAGGGGGGATGAGCAGTTCTTC